This T cell receptor beta chain originates from a study of a mutant IDH1 vaccine in newly diagnosed glioma. Study-wide background: The start of vaccination came 4-6 weeks after radiotherapy alone, or with temozolomide cycles. Antecedent treatment encompassed radiotherapy, temozolomide, or their combination; the majority received both.

As concerns this clone: Its antigen is still unknown.

Time point here: week 5, during vaccination. In the vaccine, a single dose held 300 ug of the mutant IDH1 20-mer peptide, along with topical imiquimod. Those who donated had recent WHO grade 3 or 4 IDH1-mutant, ATRX-lost astrocytomas. Libraries were prepared by immunoSEQ multiplex PCR; TCRdb keeps only in-frame clonotypes and omits some of them. This sample has roughly 30,000 clones; approximately 86% occur once, and the top ten carry 2.5% to 3.5%. Germline CDR1 reads SGHRS; CDR2 reads YFSETQ. The CDR3 has 14 amino acids. Trimming took off 4 bases at V and 6 bases at J, with 14 bases between the two ends.

The chain has TRBV5-1 and TRBJ2-1; TRBD1 or TRBD2 may be the D gene (5 bases each). The receptor's source is a woman in her forties with glioma. Some clones in this sample may be carry-over from other donors' samples. The sequenced sample was peripheral blood mononuclear cells (PBMCs), obtained from a glioma patient whose treatment included an IDH1 peptide vaccine. The CDR3 spells CASSLGLGVNEQFF. CDR3 nucleotide sequence: TGCGCCAGCAGCCTAGGACTGGGGGTCAATGAGCAGTTCTTC. The entire variable domain, with the rest obtained from reference TRBV5-1 and TRBJ2-1, is as follows: KAGVTQTPRYLIKTRGQQVTLSCSPISGHRSVSWYQQTPGQGLQFLFEYFSETQRNKGNFPGRFSGRQFSNSRSEMNVSTLELGDSALYLCASSLGLGVNEQFFGPGTRLTVL.